This is a list of T cell receptor beta chains from one sample in a study of cytomegalovirus exposure and HLA in healthy donors. Generated by immunoSEQ multiplex PCR, the TCRdb table keeps only in-frame clones and is missing some. The repertoire consists of a few hundred thousand clones, with approximately 83% occurring once and the leading ten covering roughly 1.3%. Sequencing was performed on PBMCs. The receptors were sampled from a girl between 10 and 17 years old in good health and CMV-seronegative. Each CDR3 is given with its conserved first and last residue. The D gene is left open where the match is weak. Only some rows state a clone size, as once, few, many or a class for expanded clones.

D: NA
J: TRBJ1-1
size: NA
V: TRBV6-5
CDR3: CASSNRRGVRTEAFF
DNA: TGTGCCAGCAGTAACCGCCGGGGGGTTCGGACTGAAGCTTTCTTT

D: TRBD1
J: TRBJ1-4
size: NA
V: TRBV5-4
CDR3: CASSADLDRGRLGREKLFF
DNA: TGTGCCAGCAGCGCCGACCTGGACAGGGGGCGATTAGGTAGGGAAAAACTGTTTTTT

D: NA
J: TRBJ1-1
size: NA
V: TRBV10-3
CDR3: CAISDRDTEAFF
DNA: TGTGCCATCAGTGACAGGGACACTGAAGCTTTCTTT

D: NA
J: TRBJ2-1
size: NA
V: TRBV7-7
CDR3: CASSLAGPGWSEQFF
DNA: TGTGCCAGCAGCTTAGCTGGGCCAGGGTGGTCTGAGCAGTTCTTC

D: TRBD1
J: TRBJ2-7
size: NA
V: TRBV6-1
CDR3: CASSGTGRKDEQYF
DNA: TGTGCCAGCAGTGGGACAGGGAGGAAAGACGAGCAGTACTTC

D: TRBD1
J: TRBJ2-3
size: NA
V: TRBV19
CDR3: CASGSGGLSTDTQYF
DNA: TGTGCCAGTGGATCAGGGGGTCTAAGCACAGATACGCAGTATTTT

D: NA
J: TRBJ2-1
size: NA
V: TRBV5-6
CDR3: CASSFFDSTYNEQFF
DNA: TGTGCCAGCAGCTTCTTTGATAGTACCTACAATGAGCAGTTCTTC

D: NA
J: TRBJ2-1
size: few
V: TRBV6-5
CDR3: CASSSTPPGINEQFF
DNA: TGTGCCAGCAGTTCCACTCCGCCGGGTATCAATGAGCAGTTCTTC

D: NA
J: TRBJ2-5
size: NA
V: TRBV2
CDR3: CASTSGVRETQYF
DNA: TGTGCCAGTACATCGGGGGTGAGGGAGACCCAGTACTTC

D: TRBD2
J: TRBJ2-1
size: NA
V: TRBV30
CDR3: CAWNRAGAGEQFF
DNA: TGTGCCTGGAATCGAGCGGGAGCGGGTGAGCAGTTCTTC

D: NA
J: TRBJ1-5
size: NA
V: TRBV28
CDR3: CASRSPRGGQPQHF
DNA: TGTGCCAGCAGATCTCCCAGGGGCGGTCAGCCCCAGCATTTT

D: TRBD2
J: TRBJ2-7
size: few
V: TRBV7-6
CDR3: CASSPRLAGDYEQYF
DNA: TGTGCCAGCAGCCCCCGCCTAGCGGGGGACTACGAGCAGTACTTC

D: NA
J: TRBJ1-2
size: NA
V: TRBV23-1
CDR3: CASSPGKLGYTF
DNA: TGCGCCAGCAGTCCAGGGAAATTGGGCTACACCTTC

D: NA
J: TRBJ1-5
size: few
V: TRBV30
CDR3: CAWSVYYSNQPQHF
DNA: TGTGCCTGGAGTGTTTATTATAGCAATCAGCCCCAGCATTTT

D: TRBD1
J: TRBJ1-1
size: NA
V: TRBV30
CDR3: CAWSAGTGRTEAFF
DNA: TGTGCCTGGAGTGCCGGGACAGGGCGGACTGAAGCTTTCTTT

D: NA
J: TRBJ2-2
size: NA
V: TRBV7-2
CDR3: CASSAGGTGTNTGELFF
DNA: TGTGCCAGCAGCGCCGGGGGTACGGGGACGAACACCGGGGAGCTGTTTTTT